Each of the 28 T cell receptor beta chains below was sequenced from the same sample in a study of early T cells in non-severe SARS-CoV-2 infection. Each CDR3 protein gets one entry after TCRdb re-called the 5' RACE reads with MiXCR. Of some 40,000 distinct CDR3 sequences in the sample, approximately 4.8% are singletons; the top ten hold roughly 5%. The sample was whole blood. Source of these receptors: an adult who was a healthcare worker with PCR-confirmed SARS-CoV-2 infection or an uninfected control (not recorded which).

This chain uses TRBV27 with TRBJ2-2, with TRBD2 matching over 14 bases. CDR1 and CDR2 from the germline V gene are MNHEY and SMNVEV (reference sequence). J was trimmed by 6 bases and V by 4 bases; bases with no gene match: 13. CDR3 length equals 19 residues. Here the CDR3 reads CASSSLGLAGGTGAGELFF. The CDR3 region has the DNA TGTGCCAGCAGTTCACTCGGACTAGCGGGAGGCACGGGGGCCGGGGAGCTGTTTTTT.

This clonotype was seen a few times. The CDR3: CASSPQTGELFF. Written as DNA, the CDR3 is TGTGCCAGCTCACCACAGACCGGGGAGCTGTTTTTT. The chain is built from TRBV18 and TRBJ2-2, with D hard to call. The CDR3 has 12 residues. CDR1 KGHSH and CDR2 LQKENI come from the germline V gene. The V end was cut by 1 base, the J end by 5 bases, with 2 bases between. Drawing the rest from reference TRBV18 and TRBJ2-2, the complete variable domain is NAGVMQNPRHLVRRRGQEARLRCSPMKGHSHVYWYRQLPEEGLKFMVYLQKENIIDESGMPKERFSAEFPKEGPSILRIQQVVRGDSAAYFCASSPQTGELFFGEGSRLTVL.

This clonotype occurred many times. A read error may account for a junction end that differs from germline. The chain joins TRBV29-1 to TRBJ1-2, with D tentatively TRBD1 (6 bases). This CDR3 comprises 12 residues. Looked up from germline, CDR1 is SQVTM and CDR2 is ANQGSEA. The CDR3, as DNA: TGCAGCGCTGAAACAGGGAGCTATGGCTACACCTTC. Protein: CSAETGSYGYTF.

This clonotype was observed at least ten times. The chain uses TRBV7-6 and TRBJ1-3; 8 nucleotides align to TRBD1. V lost 0 bases to trimming and J lost 4 bases; unmatched junction nucleotides: 8. The CDR3 totals 17 residues. Germline CDR1 reads SGHVS; CDR2 reads FNYEAQ. DNA for the CDR3: TGTGCCAGCAGCTTAGCCGGGACAGGCTTATACGGAAACACCATATATTTT. This translates into CASSLAGTGLYGNTIYF.

This clonotype came up many times. This sequence joins TRBV6-5 and TRBJ2-7; no clear D. Per the germline V gene, CDR1 is MNHEY and CDR2 is SVGAGI. The germline V and J ends were trimmed by 3 bases and 3 bases, with 9 bases remaining between them. The CDR3 is made up of 13 amino acids. CDR3 loop: CASSYGQHYEQYF. The CDR3 DNA reads as TGTGCCAGCAGTTATGGTCAGCACTACGAGCAGTACTTC.

This clonotype showed up just a few times. The V and J genes are TRBV24-1 and TRBJ2-3; TRBD1 agrees at 7 bases. Germline loops: CDR1 KGHDR, CDR2 SFDVKD. The CDR3 is made up of 14 amino acids. Trimming removed 5 bases from V and 1 base from J; junction bases left unmatched: 2. CDR3 nucleotides: TGTGCCACCAGTGGGACAGGAGGCACAGATACGCAGTATTTT. As protein: CATSGTGGTDTQYF.

This clonotype was seen at least ten times. V gene TRBV20-1 combines with J gene TRBJ2-1; 11 bases agree with TRBD2. This CDR3 is 15 amino acids long. With 0 bases clipped from V and 4 bases from J, the junction kept 2 bases outside the gene matches. Germline V gene sequence: CDR1 DFQATT, CDR2 SNEGSKA (reference sequence). CDR3 sequence: CSARDTSGGYNEQFF. The CDR3 region has the DNA TGCAGTGCTAGAGATACTAGCGGGGGTTACAATGAGCAGTTCTTC.

This clonotype was counted at least ten times. This chain uses TRBV28 with TRBJ2-1; 8 nucleotides agree with TRBD2. From germline, CDR1 is MDHEN and CDR2 SYDVKM. J gave up 1 base and V 2 bases, and 4 bases lay outside the gene matches. The CDR3 has 16 amino acids. The CDR3 DNA reads as TGTGCCAGCAGTTTAGCCAGCGGGGGTTCCTACAATGAGCAGTTCTTC. This sequence encodes CASSLASGGSYNEQFF.

The rearrangement uses TRBV28 and TRBJ2-5; 11 positions agree with TRBD2. CDR3 size: 15 residues. Germline V gives CDR1 MDHEN, CDR2 SYDVKM. J gave up 4 bases and V 5 bases, and 6 bases lay outside the gene matches. CDR3: CASSVQLAGVETQYF. For the CDR3, the DNA is TGTGCCAGCAGTGTCCAACTAGCGGGAGTAGAGACCCAGTACTTC.

The chain uses TRBV10-2 and TRBJ1-1; D possibly corresponds to TRBD1 (5 bases). Germline V gene lookup returns CDR1 WSHSY and CDR2 SAAADI. The CDR3 runs 15 residues. V shed 3 bases and J shed 1 base, with 12 bases lying between them. CDR3 sequence (DNA): TGCGCCAGCAGTGATCCCGGCAGGGAGAACACTGAAGCTTTCTTT. This encodes CASSDPGRENTEAFF.

In its sample, this clonotype was seen many times. CDR3 sequence: CASSPSLGQGYNSPLHF. Written as DNA, the CDR3 is TGTGCCAGCAGCCCGTCCCTGGGACAGGGCTATAATTCACCCCTCCACTTT. The gene calls are TRBV7-9 and TRBJ1-6; 9 positions match TRBD1. J was trimmed by 3 bases and V by 5 bases; bases with no gene match: 8. Germline V gives CDR1 SEHNR, CDR2 FQNEAQ (reference sequence). The CDR3 consists of 17 residues.

This clonotype was seen ten or more times. This rearrangement joins TRBV4-1 to TRBJ2-3; 14 bases map to TRBD2. The V gene's germline CDR1 is MGHRA and CDR2 YSYEKL. V dropped 1 base and J dropped 2; count of bases not matched to a gene: 5. CDR3 length: 18 residues. CDR3 in amino acids: CASSQAPTSGRVTDTQYF. The CDR3 DNA follows: TGCGCCAGCAGCCAAGCCCCGACTAGCGGGAGGGTCACAGATACGCAGTATTTT.

This clonotype was counted ten times or more. The chain combines TRBV12-3 or TRBV12-4 with TRBJ1-5, with D unresolved. The CDR3 is made up of 12 amino acids. V was shortened by 6 bases and J by 7 bases, with 10 bases between the two germline ends. The CDR3 DNA reads as TGTGCCAGCAGAGGCCCCGGCCAGCCCCAGCATTTT. It encodes CASRGPGQPQHF.

Worth noting for this clonotype: One junction end disagrees with the germline gene, perhaps due to a read error. The CDR3 DNA reads TGCAGCGCTAGAGAGGGGGGTTTAACTGGGCCTGAAGCTTTCTTT. Amino acids: CSAREGGLTGPEAFF. V is TRBV20-1 and J is TRBJ1-1; D might be TRBD1 (6 bases). The CDR3 is made up of 15 amino acids. Germline loops: CDR1 DFQATT, CDR2 SNEGSKA (reference sequence).

The J gene is TRBJ1-1, the V gene TRBV20-1; D may be TRBD1 (6 bases). Trimming pared 5 bases from V and 4 bases from J, leaving 8 bases between. The CDR3 extends over 11 amino acids. Germline V gene data show CDR1 as DFQATT and CDR2 as SNEGSKA (reference sequence). CDR3 region: CSAEGGTEAFF. The CDR3 coding sequence is TGCAGTGCTGAAGGGGGCACTGAAGCTTTCTTT.

CDR3 in DNA: TGTGCCAGCAGCAGGGACAAAAACTATGGCTACACCTTC. Its protein is CASSRDKNYGYTF. This chain links TRBV7-2 with TRBJ1-2, with D perhaps TRBD1 (6 bases). The CDR3 extends over 13 amino acids. Trimming removed 5 bases at V and 2 bases at J, with 9 bases between. The V gene's germline CDR1 is SGHTA and CDR2 FQGNSA.

In this sample, this clonotype turned up many times. The chain combines TRBV5-1 with TRBJ1-6; D ambiguous. Trimming stripped 4 bases from V and 9 bases from J, with 17 bases between. Germline loops: CDR1 SGHRS, CDR2 YFSETQ. The CDR3 totals 15 residues. The CDR3 loop is CASSEWSGSGSPLHF. The DNA of the CDR3 is TGCGCCAGCAGCGAGTGGTCGGGGAGTGGTTCACCCCTCCACTTT.

This clonotype turned up a few times. This chain joins TRBV12-3 or TRBV12-4 and TRBJ2-5; 7 bases are a match to TRBD2. With 5 bases clipped from V and 1 base from J, the junction kept 4 bases outside the gene matches. The CDR3 is 14 residues long. CDR3 sequence reads: CASSPRTSQETQYF. CDR3 nucleotide sequence: TGTGCCAGCAGTCCTCGGACTAGCCAAGAGACCCAGTACTTC.

This clonotype has at least ten counts. The chain carries TRBV6-5 and TRBJ2-7; 9 bases agree with TRBD1. V was clipped by 6 bases and J by 2 bases; unmatched bases: 2. CDR3 size: 13 residues. Germline-derived CDR1 and CDR2 are MNHEY and SVGAGI. CDR3 sequence: CASSRTGAYEQYF. The CDR3 region has the DNA TGTGCCAGCAGCCGGACAGGGGCCTACGAGCAGTACTTC.

This clonotype was observed many times. The chain joins TRBV30 to TRBJ1-4, with TRBD1 identical over 8 bases. J gave up 7 bases and V 3 bases, and 7 bases lay outside the gene matches. This CDR3 comprises 14 residues. Germline CDR1 is GTSNPN and CDR2 is SVGIG (reference sequence). CDR3: CAWSPTGVAEKLFF. DNA for the CDR3: TGTGCCTGGAGCCCGACAGGGGTGGCTGAAAAACTGTTTTTT.

By frequency in the sample, this clonotype is medium-sized. The V and J genes are TRBV6-2 or TRBV6-3 and TRBJ2-1, with 7 bases lining up with TRBD1. Germline CDR1 is MNHEY and CDR2 is SVGEGT. This CDR3 is built from 15 residues. After removal of 2 bases from V and 6 bases from J, the junction contained 7 bases not matched to a gene. CDR3 residues: CASSYGGQESNEQFF. The DNA for the CDR3 is TGTGCCAGCAGTTACGGAGGACAGGAAAGCAATGAGCAGTTCTTC.

This clonotype has only a few counts. CDR3 sequence (DNA): TGCGCCAGCAGCCAAGGACAGGGAGAGACCCAGTACTTC. Its protein is CASSQGQGETQYF. The V and J genes are TRBV4-3 and TRBJ2-5; 7 bases fit TRBD1. This CDR3 contains 13 residues. Germline loops: CDR1 LGHNA, CDR2 YSLEER. J lost 4 bases, V lost 1 base, and 0 bases had no gene match.

This clonotype occurred many times. This chain links TRBV7-2 with TRBJ2-7; D is perhaps TRBD2 (5 bases). The V and J ends lost 1 base and 7 bases respectively, with 17 bases between them. This CDR3 spans 15 amino acids. CDR1 is SGHTA and CDR2 is FQGNSA in the germline V gene. The CDR3 is CASSLVAGARREQYF. CDR3 sequence (DNA): TGTGCCAGCAGCTTAGTCGCAGGCGCTAGGAGGGAGCAGTACTTC.

By frequency in the sample, this clonotype is medium-sized. The genes are TRBV24-1 and TRBJ2-3; no reliable D call. This CDR3 has 16 amino acids. Germline CDR1 is KGHDR and CDR2 is SFDVKD. Trimming shortened V by 0 bases and J by 1 base, and 10 bases separated the two germline ends. The DNA for the CDR3 is TGTGCCACCAGTGATTTGGACTTCGGTGGCACAGATACGCAGTATTTT. Translated, it gives CATSDLDFGGTDTQYF.

This clonotype appeared many times. The rearrangement joins TRBV28 to TRBJ1-4, with TRBD1 as a possible D gene (6 bases). V lost 6 bases to trimming and J lost 7 bases, with 9 bases between them. CDR3 length equals 12 residues. Per germline, CDR1 MDHEN and CDR2 SYDVKM. CDR3 residues: CASSRGGEKLFF. CDR3 coding DNA: TGTGCCAGCAGCAGGGGTGGTGAAAAACTGTTTTTT.

This clonotype was seen repeatedly, ten times or more. The J gene is TRBJ1-3, the V gene TRBV5-6; a possible D gene is TRBD1 (5 bases). CDR3 length equals 16 residues. In germline, CDR1 is SGHDT, CDR2 YYEEEE. Trimming shortened V by 4 bases and J by 4 bases, and 18 bases separated the two germline ends. The DNA of the CDR3 is TGTGCCAGCAGCCCTTATCGGCAGGGTACCGGAAACACCATATATTTT. It codes for CASSPYRQGTGNTIYF.

The chain links TRBV5-4 to TRBJ1-5; D is uncertain. CDR1 is SGHNT and CDR2 is YYREEE in the germline V gene (reference sequence). The CDR3 length is 14 residues. Trimming pared 1 base from V and 7 bases from J, leaving 12 bases between. CDR3 nucleotide sequence: TGTGCCAGCAGCTTGAGAGGGAACAACCAGCCCCAGCATTTT. Amino acids: CASSLRGNNQPQHF.

This clonotype was found a few times. The chain has TRBV12-3 or TRBV12-4 and TRBJ2-1, with 10 bases identical to TRBD2. The CDR3 is 13 residues long. J gave up 12 bases and V 3 bases, and 5 bases lay outside the gene matches. The CDR3 DNA follows: TGTGCCAGCAGTTTGGCCAGCGGGAGGGGGCAGTTCTTC. This translates into CASSLASGRGQFF.